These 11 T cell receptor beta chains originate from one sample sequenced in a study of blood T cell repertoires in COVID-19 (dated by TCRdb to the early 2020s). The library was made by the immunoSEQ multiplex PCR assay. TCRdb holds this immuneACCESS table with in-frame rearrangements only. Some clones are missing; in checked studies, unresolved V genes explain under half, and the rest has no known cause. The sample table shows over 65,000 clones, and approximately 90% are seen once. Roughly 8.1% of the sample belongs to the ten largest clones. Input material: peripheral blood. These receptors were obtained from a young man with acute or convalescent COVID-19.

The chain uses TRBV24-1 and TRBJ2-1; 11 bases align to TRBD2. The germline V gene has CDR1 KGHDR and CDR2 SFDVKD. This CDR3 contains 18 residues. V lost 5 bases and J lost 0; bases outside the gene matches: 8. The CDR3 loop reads CATSVRTSGWSSYNEQFF. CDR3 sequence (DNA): TGTGCCACCAGTGTTAGGACTAGCGGGTGGAGCTCCTACAATGAGCAGTTCTTC.

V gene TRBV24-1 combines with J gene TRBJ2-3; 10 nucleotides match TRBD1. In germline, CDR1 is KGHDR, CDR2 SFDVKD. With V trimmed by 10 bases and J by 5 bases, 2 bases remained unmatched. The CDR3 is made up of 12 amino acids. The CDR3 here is CATRDRGDTQYF. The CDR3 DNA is TGTGCCACGAGGGACAGGGGAGATACGCAGTATTTT.

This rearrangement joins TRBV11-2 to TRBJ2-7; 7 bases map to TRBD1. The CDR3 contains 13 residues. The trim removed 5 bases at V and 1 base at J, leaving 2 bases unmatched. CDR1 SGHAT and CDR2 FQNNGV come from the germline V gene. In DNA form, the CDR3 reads TGTGCCAGCAGCCTGGGACAGTCCTACGAGCAGTACTTC. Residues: CASSLGQSYEQYF.

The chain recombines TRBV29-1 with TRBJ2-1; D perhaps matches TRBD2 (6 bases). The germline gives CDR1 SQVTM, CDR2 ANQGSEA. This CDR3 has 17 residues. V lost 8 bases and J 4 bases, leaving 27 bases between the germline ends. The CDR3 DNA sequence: TGCAGCACTGACTCTACTAGCAGACCCAAGAATTACAATGAGCAGTTCTTC. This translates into CSTDSTSRPKNYNEQFF.

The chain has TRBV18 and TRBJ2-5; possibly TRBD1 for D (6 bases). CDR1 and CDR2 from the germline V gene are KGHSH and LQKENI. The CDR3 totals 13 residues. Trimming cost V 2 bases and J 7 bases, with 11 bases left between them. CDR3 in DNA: TGTGCCAGCTCACCAACAGGGCAGGGGACCCAGTACTTC. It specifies CASSPTGQGTQYF.

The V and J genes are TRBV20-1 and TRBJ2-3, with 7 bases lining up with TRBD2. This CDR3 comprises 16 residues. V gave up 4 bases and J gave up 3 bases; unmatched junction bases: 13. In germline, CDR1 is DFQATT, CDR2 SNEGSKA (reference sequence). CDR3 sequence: CSAIDLGLVITDTQYF. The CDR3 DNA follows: TGCAGTGCTATTGACCTAGGACTAGTAATTACAGATACGCAGTATTTT.

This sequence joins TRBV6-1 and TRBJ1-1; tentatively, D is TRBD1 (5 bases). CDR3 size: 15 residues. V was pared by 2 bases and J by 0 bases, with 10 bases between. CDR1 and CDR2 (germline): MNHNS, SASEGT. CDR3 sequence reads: CASSERGPMNTEAFF. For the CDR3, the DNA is TGTGCCAGCAGTGAAAGGGGCCCAATGAACACTGAAGCTTTCTTT.

CDR3 DNA sequence: TGTGCCAGCAGCCAAGTCACCGGGACAGGGCGGACTGAAGCTTTCTTT. Its protein product is CASSQVTGTGRTEAFF. The chain is built from TRBV4-2 and TRBJ1-1; 9 nucleotides align to TRBD1. Unmatched junction bases numbered 8, after V lost 1 base and J lost 5 bases. CDR1 and CDR2 (germline): LGHNA, YNFKEQ. This CDR3 has 16 residues.

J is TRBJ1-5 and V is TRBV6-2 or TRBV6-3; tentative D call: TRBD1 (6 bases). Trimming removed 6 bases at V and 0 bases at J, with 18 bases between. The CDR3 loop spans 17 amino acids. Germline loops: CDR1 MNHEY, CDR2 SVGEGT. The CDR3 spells CASSPPHRVYSNQPQHF. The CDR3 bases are TGTGCCAGCAGCCCCCCCCACAGGGTGTATAGCAATCAGCCCCAGCATTTT.

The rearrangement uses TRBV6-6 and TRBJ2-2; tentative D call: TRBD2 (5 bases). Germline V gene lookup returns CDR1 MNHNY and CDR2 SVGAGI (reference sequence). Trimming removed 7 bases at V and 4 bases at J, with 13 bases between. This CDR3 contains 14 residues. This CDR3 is CASTGSSTTGELFF. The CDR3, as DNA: TGTGCCAGCACCGGGTCTAGCACCACCGGGGAGCTGTTTTTT.

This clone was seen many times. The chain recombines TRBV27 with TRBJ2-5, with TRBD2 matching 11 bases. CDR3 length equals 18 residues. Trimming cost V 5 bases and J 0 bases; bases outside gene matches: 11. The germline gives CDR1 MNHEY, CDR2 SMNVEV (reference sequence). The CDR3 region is CASSPGTSGLAYQETQYF. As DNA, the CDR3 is TGTGCCAGCAGTCCAGGGACTAGCGGACTCGCGTACCAAGAGACCCAGTACTTC.